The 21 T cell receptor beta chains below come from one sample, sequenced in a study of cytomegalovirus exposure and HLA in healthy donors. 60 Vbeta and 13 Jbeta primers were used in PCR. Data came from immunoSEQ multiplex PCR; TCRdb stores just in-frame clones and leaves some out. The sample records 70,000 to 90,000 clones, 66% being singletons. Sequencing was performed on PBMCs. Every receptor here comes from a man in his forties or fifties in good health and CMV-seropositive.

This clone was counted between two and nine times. The CDR3 is CSADRTGGAFF. CDR3 sequence (DNA): TGCAGTGCTGATAGGACCGGGGGAGCTTTCTTT. This rearrangement joins TRBV20-1 to TRBJ1-1, with D perhaps TRBD1 (5 bases). The CDR3 extends over 11 amino acids. Trimming cost V 5 bases and J 10 bases, with 14 bases left between them. Germline V lookup: CDR1 DFQATT, CDR2 SNEGSKA (reference sequence).

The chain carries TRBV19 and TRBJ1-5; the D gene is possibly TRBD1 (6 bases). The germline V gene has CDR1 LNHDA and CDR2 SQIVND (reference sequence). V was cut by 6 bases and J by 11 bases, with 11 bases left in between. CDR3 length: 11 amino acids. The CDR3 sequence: CASRWGRAQHF. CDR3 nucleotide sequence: TGTGCCAGTAGATGGGGGCGAGCCCAGCATTTT. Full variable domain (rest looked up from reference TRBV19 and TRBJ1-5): DGGITQSPKYLFRKEGQNVTLSCEQNLNHDAMYWYRQDPGQGLRLIYYSQIVNDFQKGDIAEGYSVSREKKESFPLTVTSAQKNPTAFYLCASRWGRAQHFGDGTRLSIL.

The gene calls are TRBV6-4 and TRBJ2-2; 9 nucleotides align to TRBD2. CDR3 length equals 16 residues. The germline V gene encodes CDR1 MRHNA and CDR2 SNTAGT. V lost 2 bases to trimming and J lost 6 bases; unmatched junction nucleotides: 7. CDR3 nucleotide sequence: TGTGCCAGCAGTGACATGCGCGGGGGGGCCGCCGGGGAGCTGTTTTTT. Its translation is CASSDMRGGAAGELFF.

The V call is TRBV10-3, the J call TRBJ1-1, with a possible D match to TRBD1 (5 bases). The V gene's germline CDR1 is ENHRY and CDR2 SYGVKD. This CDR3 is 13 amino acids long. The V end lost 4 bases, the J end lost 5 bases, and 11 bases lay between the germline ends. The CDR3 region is CAISGPGRTEAFF. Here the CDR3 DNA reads TGTGCCATCAGTGGGCCAGGGCGTACTGAAGCTTTCTTT.

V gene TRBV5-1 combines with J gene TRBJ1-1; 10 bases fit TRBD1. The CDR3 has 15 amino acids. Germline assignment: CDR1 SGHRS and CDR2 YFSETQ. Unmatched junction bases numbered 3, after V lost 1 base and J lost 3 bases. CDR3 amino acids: CASSLTGQGDTEAFF. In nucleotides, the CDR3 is TGCGCCAGCAGCTTGACAGGACAGGGGGACACTGAAGCTTTCTTT.

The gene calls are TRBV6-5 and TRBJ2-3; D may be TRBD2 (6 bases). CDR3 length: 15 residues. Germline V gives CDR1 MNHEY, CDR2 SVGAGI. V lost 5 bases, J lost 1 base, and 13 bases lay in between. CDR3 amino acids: CASSPGGAGTDTQYF. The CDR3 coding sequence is TGTGCCAGCAGTCCCGGGGGTGCGGGCACAGATACGCAGTATTTT.

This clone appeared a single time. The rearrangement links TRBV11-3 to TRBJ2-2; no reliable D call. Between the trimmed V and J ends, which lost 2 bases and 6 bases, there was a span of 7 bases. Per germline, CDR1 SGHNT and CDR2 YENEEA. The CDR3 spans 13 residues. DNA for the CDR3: TGTGCCAGCAGCTTACCAGTCCCCGGGGAGCTGTTTTTT. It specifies CASSLPVPGELFF.

The DNA of the CDR3 is TGTGCCAGCAGCATGGACAGTAGAGAGACCCAGTACTTC. This encodes CASSMDSRETQYF. The rearrangement links TRBV5-4 to TRBJ2-5; tentative D call: TRBD1 (6 bases). In germline, CDR1 is SGHNT, CDR2 YYREEE (reference sequence). The CDR3 has 13 amino acids. V gave up 4 bases and J gave up 4 bases, with 11 bases separating them.

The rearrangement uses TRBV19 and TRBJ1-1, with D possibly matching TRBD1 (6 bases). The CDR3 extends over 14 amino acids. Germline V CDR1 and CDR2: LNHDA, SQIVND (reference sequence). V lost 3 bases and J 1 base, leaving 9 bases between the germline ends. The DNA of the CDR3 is TGTGCCAGTAGTATCATAGGGGGGAACACTGAAGCTTTCTTT. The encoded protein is CASSIIGGNTEAFF.

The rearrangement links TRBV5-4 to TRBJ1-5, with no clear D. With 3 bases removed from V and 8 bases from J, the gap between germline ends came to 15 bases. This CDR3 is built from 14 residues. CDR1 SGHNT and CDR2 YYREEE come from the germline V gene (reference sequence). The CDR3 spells CASSYPGSPEPQHF. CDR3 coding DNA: TGTGCCAGCAGCTACCCGGGATCCCCTGAGCCCCAGCATTTT.

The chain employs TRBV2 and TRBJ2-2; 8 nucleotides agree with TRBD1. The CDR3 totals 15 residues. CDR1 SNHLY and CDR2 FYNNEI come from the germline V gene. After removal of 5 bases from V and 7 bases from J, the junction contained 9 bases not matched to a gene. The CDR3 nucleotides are TGTGCCAGCAGTACTCAGGGGGCGCTTGTCGGGGAGCTGTTTTTT. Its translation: CASSTQGALVGELFF.

CDR3: CASSFDRARETQYF. The CDR3 nucleotides are TGTGCCAGCAGCTTCGACAGGGCGAGGGAGACCCAGTACTTC. The chain joins TRBV14 to TRBJ2-5; 7 bases agree with TRBD1. V was clipped by 5 bases and J by 5 bases; unmatched bases: 8. The CDR3 has 14 amino acids. CDR1 is SGHDN and CDR2 is FVKESK in the germline V gene. The complete variable domain, with remaining parts taken from reference TRBV14 and TRBJ2-5, reads EAGVTQFPSHSVIEKGQTVTLRCDPISGHDNLYWYRRVMGKEIKFLLHFVKESKQDESGMPNNRFLAERTGGTYSTLKVQPAELEDSGVYFCASSFDRARETQYFGPGTRLLVL.

CDR3 coding DNA: TGTGCCAGCTCACCCGGACAGGGGAATACGAACACCATATATTTT. This translates into CASSPGQGNTNTIYF. The chain combines TRBV18 with TRBJ1-3; 9 positions match TRBD1. Trimming at V came to 3 bases and at J to 7 bases, leaving 7 bases not matched to a gene. The length of the CDR3 is 15 residues. The V gene's germline CDR1 is KGHSH and CDR2 LQKENI.

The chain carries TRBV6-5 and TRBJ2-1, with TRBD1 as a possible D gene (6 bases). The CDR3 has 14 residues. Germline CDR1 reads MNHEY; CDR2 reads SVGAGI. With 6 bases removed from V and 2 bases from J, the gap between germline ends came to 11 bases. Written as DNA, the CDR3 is TGTGCCAGCAGGTTACAGGGAACCTACAATGAGCAGTTCTTC. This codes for CASRLQGTYNEQFF.

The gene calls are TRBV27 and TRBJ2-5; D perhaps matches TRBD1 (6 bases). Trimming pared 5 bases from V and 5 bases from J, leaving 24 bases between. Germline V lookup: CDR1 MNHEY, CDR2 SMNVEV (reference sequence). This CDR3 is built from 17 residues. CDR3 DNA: TGTGCCAGCAGTCCCGACCCCCTGGGGCGCGACAGGGAGACCCAGTACTTC. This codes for CASSPDPLGRDRETQYF.

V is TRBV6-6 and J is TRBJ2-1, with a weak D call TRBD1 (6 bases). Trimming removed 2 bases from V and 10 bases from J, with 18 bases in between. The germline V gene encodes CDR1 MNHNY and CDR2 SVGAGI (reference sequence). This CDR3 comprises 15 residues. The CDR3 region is CASSYATGLLHEQFF. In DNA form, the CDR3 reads TGTGCCAGCAGTTACGCCACAGGGTTGTTACACGAGCAGTTCTTC.

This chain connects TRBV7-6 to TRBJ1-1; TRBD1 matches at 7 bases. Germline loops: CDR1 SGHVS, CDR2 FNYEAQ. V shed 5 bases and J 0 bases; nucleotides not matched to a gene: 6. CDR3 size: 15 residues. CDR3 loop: CASSPLDRVNTEAFF. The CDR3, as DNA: TGTGCCAGCAGCCCACTCGACAGGGTGAACACTGAAGCTTTCTTT.

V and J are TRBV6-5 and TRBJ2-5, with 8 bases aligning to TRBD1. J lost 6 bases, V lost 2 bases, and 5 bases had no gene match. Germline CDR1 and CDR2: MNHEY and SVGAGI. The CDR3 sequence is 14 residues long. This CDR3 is CASSYAGGGKTQYF. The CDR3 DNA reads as TGTGCCAGCAGTTACGCAGGGGGCGGAAAGACCCAGTACTTC.

DNA of the CDR3: TGCGCCAGCAGCTTGAGTGGCATTTTGAACTATGGCTACACCTTC. Its protein product is CASSLSGILNYGYTF. The chain employs TRBV5-1 and TRBJ1-2, with D unresolved. The V and J ends lost 1 base and 2 bases respectively, with 12 bases between them. Germline CDR1 SGHRS, CDR2 YFSETQ. This CDR3 has 15 residues.

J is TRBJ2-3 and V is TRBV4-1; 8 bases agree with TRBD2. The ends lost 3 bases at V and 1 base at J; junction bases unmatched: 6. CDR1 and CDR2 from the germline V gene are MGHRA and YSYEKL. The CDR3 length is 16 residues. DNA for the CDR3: TGCGCCAGCAGCCATAACCGAGCGGGGGGCACAGATACGCAGTATTTT. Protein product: CASSHNRAGGTDTQYF.

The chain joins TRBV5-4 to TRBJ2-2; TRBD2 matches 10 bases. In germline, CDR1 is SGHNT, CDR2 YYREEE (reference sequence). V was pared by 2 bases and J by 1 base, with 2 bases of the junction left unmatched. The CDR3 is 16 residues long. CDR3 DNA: TGTGCCAGCAGCTTCGCTAGCGGGGGGAACACCGGGGAGCTGTTTTTT. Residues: CASSFASGGNTGELFF.